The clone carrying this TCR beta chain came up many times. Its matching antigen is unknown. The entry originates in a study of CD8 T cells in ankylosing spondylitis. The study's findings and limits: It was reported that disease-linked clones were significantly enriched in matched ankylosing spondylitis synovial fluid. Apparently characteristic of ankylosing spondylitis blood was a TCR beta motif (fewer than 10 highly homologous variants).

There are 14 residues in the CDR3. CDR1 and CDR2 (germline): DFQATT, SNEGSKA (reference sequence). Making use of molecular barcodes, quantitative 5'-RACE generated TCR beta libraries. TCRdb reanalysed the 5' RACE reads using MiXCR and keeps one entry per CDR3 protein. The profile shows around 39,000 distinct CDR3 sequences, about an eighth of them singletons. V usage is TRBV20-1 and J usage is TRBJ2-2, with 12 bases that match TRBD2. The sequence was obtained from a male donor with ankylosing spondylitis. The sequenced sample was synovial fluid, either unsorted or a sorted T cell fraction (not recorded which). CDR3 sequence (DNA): TGCAGCTTCCTAGCGGGAGGGCCTGCCGGGGAGCTGTTTTTT. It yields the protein CSFLAGGPAGELFF.